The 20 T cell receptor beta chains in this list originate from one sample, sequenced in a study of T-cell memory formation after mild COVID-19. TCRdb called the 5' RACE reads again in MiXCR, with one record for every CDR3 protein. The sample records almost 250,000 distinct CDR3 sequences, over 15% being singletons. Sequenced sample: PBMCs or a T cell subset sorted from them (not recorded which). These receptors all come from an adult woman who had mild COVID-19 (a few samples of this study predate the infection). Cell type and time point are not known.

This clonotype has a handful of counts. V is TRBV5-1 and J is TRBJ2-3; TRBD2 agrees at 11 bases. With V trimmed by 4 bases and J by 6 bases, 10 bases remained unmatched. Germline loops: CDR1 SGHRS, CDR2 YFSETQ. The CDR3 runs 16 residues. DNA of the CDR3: TGCGCCAGCAGCCCGACTAGCGGGGTCAGAGGCGATACGCAGTATTTT. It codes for CASSPTSGVRGDTQYF.

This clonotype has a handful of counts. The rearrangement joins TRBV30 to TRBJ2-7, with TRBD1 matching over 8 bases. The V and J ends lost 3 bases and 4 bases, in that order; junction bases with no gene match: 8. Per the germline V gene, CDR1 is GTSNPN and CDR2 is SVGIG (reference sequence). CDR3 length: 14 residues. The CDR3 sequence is CAWSRAGTGYEQYF. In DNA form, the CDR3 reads TGTGCCTGGAGCCGCGCCGGGACAGGTTACGAGCAGTACTTC.

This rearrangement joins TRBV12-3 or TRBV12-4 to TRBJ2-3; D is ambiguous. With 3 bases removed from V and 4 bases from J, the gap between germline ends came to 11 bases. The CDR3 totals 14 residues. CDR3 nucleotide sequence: TGTGCCAGCAGTTTGATGGGGTTCCCAGATACGCAGTATTTT. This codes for CASSLMGFPDTQYF.

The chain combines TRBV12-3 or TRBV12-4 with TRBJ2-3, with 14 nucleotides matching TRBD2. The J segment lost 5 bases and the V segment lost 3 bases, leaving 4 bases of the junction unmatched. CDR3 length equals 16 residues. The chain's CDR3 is CASSLGLAGAGDTQYF. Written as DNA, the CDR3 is TGTGCCAGCAGTTTGGGACTAGCGGGAGCGGGAGATACGCAGTATTTT.

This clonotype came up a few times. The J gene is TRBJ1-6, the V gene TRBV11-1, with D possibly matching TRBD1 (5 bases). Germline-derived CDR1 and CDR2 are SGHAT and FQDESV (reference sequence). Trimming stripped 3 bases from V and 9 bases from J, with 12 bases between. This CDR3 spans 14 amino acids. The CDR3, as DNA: TGTGCCAGCAGCTTGGGGCTAAGCCCTTCACCCCTCCACTTT. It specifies CASSLGLSPSPLHF.

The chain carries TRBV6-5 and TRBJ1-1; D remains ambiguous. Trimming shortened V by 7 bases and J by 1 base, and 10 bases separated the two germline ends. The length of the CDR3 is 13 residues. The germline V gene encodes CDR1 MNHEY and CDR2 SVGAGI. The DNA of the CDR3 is TGTGCCAGCATCCCGCCCGGGAACACTGAAGCTTTCTTT. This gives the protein CASIPPGNTEAFF.

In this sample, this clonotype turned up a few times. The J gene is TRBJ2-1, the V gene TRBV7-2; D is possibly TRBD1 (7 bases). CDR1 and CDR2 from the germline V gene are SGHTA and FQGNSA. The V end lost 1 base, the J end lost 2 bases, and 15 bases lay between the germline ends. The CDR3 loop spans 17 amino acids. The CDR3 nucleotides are TGTGCCAGCAGCTTAGATTCCGCAGGGGGGACCTACAATGAGCAGTTCTTC. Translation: CASSLDSAGGTYNEQFF.

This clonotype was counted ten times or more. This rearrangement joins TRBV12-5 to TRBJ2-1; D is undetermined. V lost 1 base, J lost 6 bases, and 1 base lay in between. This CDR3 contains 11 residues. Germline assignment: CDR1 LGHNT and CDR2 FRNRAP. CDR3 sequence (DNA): TGTGCTAGTGGTTTGGGCAATGAGCAGTTCTTC. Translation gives CASGLGNEQFF. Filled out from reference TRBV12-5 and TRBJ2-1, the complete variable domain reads DARVTQTPRHKVTEMGQEVTMRCQPILGHNTVFWYRQTMMQGLELLAYFRNRAPLDDSGMPKDRFSAEMPDATLATLKIQPSEPRDSAVYFCASGLGNEQFFGPGTRLTVL.

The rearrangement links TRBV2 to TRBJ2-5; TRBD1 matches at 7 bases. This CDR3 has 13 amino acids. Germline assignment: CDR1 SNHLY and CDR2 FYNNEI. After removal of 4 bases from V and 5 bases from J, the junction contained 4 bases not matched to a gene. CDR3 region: CASSVDRVETQYF. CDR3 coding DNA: TGTGCCAGCAGTGTTGACAGGGTGGAGACCCAGTACTTC. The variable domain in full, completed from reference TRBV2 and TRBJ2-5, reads EPEVTQTPSHQVTQMGQEVILRCVPISNHLYFYWYRQILGQKVEFLVSFYNNEISEKSEIFDDQFSVERPDGSNFTLKIRSTKLEDSAMYFCASSVDRVETQYFGPGTRLLVL.

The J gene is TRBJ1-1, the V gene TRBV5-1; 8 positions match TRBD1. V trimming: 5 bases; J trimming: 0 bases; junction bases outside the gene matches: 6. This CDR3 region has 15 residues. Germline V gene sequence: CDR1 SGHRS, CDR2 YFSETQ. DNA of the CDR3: TGCGCCAGCAGGAAACAGGGGGATCTGAACACTGAAGCTTTCTTT. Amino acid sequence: CASRKQGDLNTEAFF.

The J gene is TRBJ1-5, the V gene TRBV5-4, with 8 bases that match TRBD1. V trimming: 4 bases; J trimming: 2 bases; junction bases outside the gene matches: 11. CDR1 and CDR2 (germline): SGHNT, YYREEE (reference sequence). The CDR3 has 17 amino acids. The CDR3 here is CASSKSGQGMGNQPQHF. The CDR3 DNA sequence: TGTGCCAGCAGCAAATCAGGACAGGGCATGGGCAATCAGCCCCAGCATTTT. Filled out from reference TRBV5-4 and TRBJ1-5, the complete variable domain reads ETGVTQSPTHLIKTRGQQVTLRCSSQSGHNTVSWYQQALGQGPQFIFQYYREEENGRGNFPPRFSGLQFPNYSSELNVNALELDDSALYLCASSKSGQGMGNQPQHFGDGTRLSIL.

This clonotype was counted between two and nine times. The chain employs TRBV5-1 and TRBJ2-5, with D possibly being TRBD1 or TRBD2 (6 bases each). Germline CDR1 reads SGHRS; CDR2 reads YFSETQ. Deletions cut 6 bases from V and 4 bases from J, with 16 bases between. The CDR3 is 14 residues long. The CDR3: CASKQGPGAETQYF. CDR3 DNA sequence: TGCGCCAGCAAACAGGGCCCGGGAGCAGAGACCCAGTACTTC.

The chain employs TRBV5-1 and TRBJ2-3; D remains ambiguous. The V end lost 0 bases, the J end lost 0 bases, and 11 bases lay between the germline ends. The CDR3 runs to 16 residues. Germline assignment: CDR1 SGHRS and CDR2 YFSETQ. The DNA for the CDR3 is TGCGCCAGCAGCTTGGGCGCGTGGGGAAGCACAGATACGCAGTATTTT. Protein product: CASSLGAWGSTDTQYF. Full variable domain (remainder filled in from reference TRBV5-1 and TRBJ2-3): KAGVTQTPRYLIKTRGQQVTLSCSPISGHRSVSWYQQTPGQGLQFLFEYFSETQRNKGNFPGRFSGRQFSNSRSEMNVSTLELGDSALYLCASSLGAWGSTDTQYFGPGTRLTVL.

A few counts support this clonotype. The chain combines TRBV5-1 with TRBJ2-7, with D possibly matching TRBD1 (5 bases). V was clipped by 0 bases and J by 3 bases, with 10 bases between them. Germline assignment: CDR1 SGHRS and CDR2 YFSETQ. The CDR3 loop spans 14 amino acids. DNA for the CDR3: TGCGCCAGCAGCTTGGAGGCAGGGAACTACGAGCAGTACTTC. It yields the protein CASSLEAGNYEQYF. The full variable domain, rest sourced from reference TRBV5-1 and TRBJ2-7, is KAGVTQTPRYLIKTRGQQVTLSCSPISGHRSVSWYQQTPGQGLQFLFEYFSETQRNKGNFPGRFSGRQFSNSRSEMNVSTLELGDSALYLCASSLEAGNYEQYFGPGTRLTVT.

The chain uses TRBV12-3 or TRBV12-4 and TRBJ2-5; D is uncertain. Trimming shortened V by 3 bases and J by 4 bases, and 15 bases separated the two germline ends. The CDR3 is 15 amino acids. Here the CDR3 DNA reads TGTGCCAGCAGTTTCGGCAGCTTGGGAAGAGAGACCCAGTACTTC. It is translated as CASSFGSLGRETQYF.

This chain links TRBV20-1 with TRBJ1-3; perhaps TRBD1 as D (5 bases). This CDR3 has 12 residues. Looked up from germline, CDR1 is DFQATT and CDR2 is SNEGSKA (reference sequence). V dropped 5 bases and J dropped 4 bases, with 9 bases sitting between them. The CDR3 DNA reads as TGCAGTGCTGGACATGGGGGAAACACCATATATTTT. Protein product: CSAGHGGNTIYF.

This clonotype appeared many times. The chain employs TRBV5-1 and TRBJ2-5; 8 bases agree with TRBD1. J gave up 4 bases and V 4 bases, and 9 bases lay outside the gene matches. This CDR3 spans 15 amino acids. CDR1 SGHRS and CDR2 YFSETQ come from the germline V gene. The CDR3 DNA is TGCGCCAGCAGCCGAAGCAGGGGGCAGGGAGAGACCCAGTACTTC. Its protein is CASSRSRGQGETQYF.

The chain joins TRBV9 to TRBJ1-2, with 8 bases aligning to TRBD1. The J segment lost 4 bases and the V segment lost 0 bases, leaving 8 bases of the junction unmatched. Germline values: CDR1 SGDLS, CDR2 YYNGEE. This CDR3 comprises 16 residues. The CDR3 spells CASSVGQGPISYGYTF. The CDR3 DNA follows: TGTGCCAGCAGCGTAGGACAGGGGCCTATTTCCTATGGCTACACCTTC.

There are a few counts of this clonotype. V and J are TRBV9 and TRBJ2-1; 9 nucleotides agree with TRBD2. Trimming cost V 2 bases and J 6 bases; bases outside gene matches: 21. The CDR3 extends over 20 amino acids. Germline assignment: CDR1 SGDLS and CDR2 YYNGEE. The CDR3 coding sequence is TGTGCCAGCAGCGTCTGTGTTCGGGTCCTAGCGGGGTTCCGGTGCAATGAGCAGTTCTTC. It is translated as CASSVCVRVLAGFRCNEQFF.

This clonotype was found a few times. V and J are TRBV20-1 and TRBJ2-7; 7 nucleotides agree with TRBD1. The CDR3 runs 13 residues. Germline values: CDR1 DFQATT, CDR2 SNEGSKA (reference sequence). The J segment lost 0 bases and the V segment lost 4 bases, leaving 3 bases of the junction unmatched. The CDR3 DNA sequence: TGCAGTGCTACCAGGGGGTTCTCCTACGAGCAGTACTTC. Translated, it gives CSATRGFSYEQYF.